The next 14 T cell receptor beta chains were all read from a single sample in a study of blood T cell repertoires in COVID-19. Libraries were prepared by immunoSEQ multiplex PCR; TCRdb keeps only in-frame clonotypes and omits some of them. The sample carries about 300,000 clones, around nine tenths recorded once. Sequencing was carried out using peripheral blood. The receptor source for this set is a woman between 25 and 40 years old with COVID-19, enrolled during active disease.

Only one count was recorded for this clone. The genes are TRBV5-6 and TRBJ2-7; the D gene is possibly TRBD2 (6 bases). The CDR3 has 15 amino acids. Between the trimmed V and J ends, which lost 6 bases and 0 bases, there was a span of 16 bases. Germline V gene lookup returns CDR1 SGHDT and CDR2 YYEEEE. CDR3 DNA sequence: TGTGCCAGCATGGGGAGGATGGCTGTCTCCTACGAGCAGTACGTC. This translates into CASMGRMAVSYEQYV.

This chain joins TRBV2 and TRBJ2-7, with 7 bases lining up with TRBD1. The CDR3 extends over 15 amino acids. V lost 3 bases and J lost 0; bases outside the gene matches: 5. Germline CDR1 and CDR2: SNHLY and FYNNEI. The CDR3 coding sequence is TGTGCCAGCAGTGACCCCAGGGACAGCTCCTACGAGCAGTACTTC. This gives the protein CASSDPRDSSYEQYF.

The chain couples TRBV2 to TRBJ2-7; no firm D call. The CDR3 contains 17 residues. Trimming cost V 3 bases and J 1 base, with 19 bases left between them. CDR1 is SNHLY and CDR2 is FYNNEI in the germline V gene. CDR3 loop: CASSDTSGSLVSYEQYF. For the CDR3, the DNA is TGTGCCAGCAGTGATACGTCAGGCTCCCTTGTTTCCTACGAGCAGTACTTC.

Here the CDR3 reads CASSIGGFRELFF. The CDR3 DNA sequence: TGTGCCAGTAGTATTGGCGGGTTTAGGGAGCTGTTTTTT. The chain uses TRBV19 and TRBJ2-2, with a possible D match to TRBD2 (5 bases). Germline V gene data show CDR1 as LNHDA and CDR2 as SQIVND (reference sequence). V lost 3 bases, J lost 9 bases, and 11 bases lay in between. This CDR3 contains 13 residues.

This clone was seen once. CDR3 in amino acids: CATKDGTGGVQPQHF. CDR3 coding DNA: TGTGCCACTAAGGATGGGACAGGGGGCGTCCAGCCCCAGCATTTT. The V and J genes are TRBV2 and TRBJ1-5; 12 bases are shared with TRBD1. CDR1 SNHLY and CDR2 FYNNEI come from the germline V gene. The CDR3 spans 15 residues. J lost 7 bases, V lost 10 bases, and 11 bases had no gene match.

V gene TRBV4-2 combines with J gene TRBJ2-1, with 10 bases lining up with TRBD2. With V trimmed by 4 bases and J by 5 bases, 5 bases remained unmatched. This CDR3 region has 15 residues. Germline V gene sequence: CDR1 LGHNA, CDR2 YNFKEQ. Here the CDR3 reads CASSLGLAVNNEQFF. The CDR3 region has the DNA TGTGCCAGCAGCCTCGGACTAGCGGTCAACAATGAGCAGTTCTTC.

Written as DNA, the CDR3 is TGTGCCAGCAGCTTACCCTCTCCGGGTTCACCCCTCCACTTT. Translation: CASSLPSPGSPLHF. The chain joins TRBV7-9 to TRBJ1-6, with unresolved D. This CDR3 comprises 14 residues. CDR1 and CDR2 (germline): SEHNR, FQNEAQ (reference sequence). Trimming removed 2 bases from V and 9 bases from J, with 11 bases in between. The whole variable domain, filled in from reference TRBV7-9 and TRBJ1-6, reads DTGVSQNPRHKITKRGQNVTFRCDPISEHNRLYWYRQTLGQGPEFLTYFQNEAQLEKSRLLSDRFSAERPKGSFSTLEIQRTEQGDSAMYLCASSLPSPGSPLHFGNGTRLTVT.

The chain is built from TRBV11-2 and TRBJ1-3; 8 bases are shared with TRBD1. V shed 0 bases, J shed 0 bases, and the junction held 7 bases outside the gene matches. This CDR3 is 18 amino acids long. Germline values: CDR1 SGHAT, CDR2 FQNNGV. CDR3 nucleotides: TGTGCCAGCAGCTTAGAGATCGGGACAGGTTTCTCTGGAAACACCATATATTTT. It is translated as CASSLEIGTGFSGNTIYF.

The chain uses TRBV6-5 and TRBJ2-5; 8 bases align to TRBD1. CDR1 is MNHEY and CDR2 is SVGAGI in the germline V gene. V dropped 6 bases and J dropped 4; count of bases not matched to a gene: 4. The CDR3 is 13 amino acids. CDR3 DNA sequence: TGTGCCAGCAGAAAAGACAGGGGAGAGACCCAGTACTTC. Its protein is CASRKDRGETQYF.

The rearrangement joins TRBV5-1 to TRBJ2-5; 10 bases are shared with TRBD2. Germline V lookup: CDR1 SGHRS, CDR2 YFSETQ. With 6 bases clipped from V and 1 base from J, the junction kept 9 bases outside the gene matches. The CDR3 extends over 16 amino acids. CDR3 sequence reads: CASTRGSGGIQETQYF. The DNA for the CDR3 is TGCGCCAGCACCCGGGGTAGCGGGGGGATCCAAGAGACCCAGTACTTC.

This rearrangement joins TRBV5-4 to TRBJ1-6, with TRBD1 matching 8 bases. The germline gives CDR1 SGHNT, CDR2 YYREEE (reference sequence). The V and J ends lost 4 bases and 6 bases, in that order; junction bases with no gene match: 12. The CDR3 runs to 17 residues. The DNA of the CDR3 is TGTGCCAGCAGCCAGGGCTTAGGCGGACAGGGTAATTCACCCCTCCACTTT. This translates into CASSQGLGGQGNSPLHF.

The chain uses TRBV19 and TRBJ1-5; 9 bases fit TRBD1. The CDR3 is 16 amino acids. Trimming took 6 bases from V and 3 from J; bases not matched to a gene: 9. Looked up from germline, CDR1 is LNHDA and CDR2 is SQIVND (reference sequence). The CDR3 DNA sequence: TGTGCCAGTAGCAGAGGGGGACAGGGTGACAATCAGCCCCAGCATTTT. Its translation: CASSRGGQGDNQPQHF. The variable domain in full, completed from reference TRBV19 and TRBJ1-5, reads DGGITQSPKYLFRKEGQNVTLSCEQNLNHDAMYWYRQDPGQGLRLIYYSQIVNDFQKGDIAEGYSVSREKKESFPLTVTSAQKNPTAFYLCASSRGGQGDNQPQHFGDGTRLSIL.

This clone was seen only once. This chain connects TRBV25-1 to TRBJ1-3; 7 bases align to TRBD1. Germline-derived CDR1 and CDR2 are MGHDK and SYGVNS. J was trimmed by 2 bases and V by 5 bases; bases with no gene match: 9. The CDR3 consists of 16 residues. The CDR3: CASSIRRGVAGNTIYF. The CDR3 nucleotides are TGTGCCAGCAGTATTCGCAGGGGGGTCGCTGGAAACACCATATATTTT.

The V call is TRBV5-1, the J call TRBJ2-5, with D perhaps TRBD2 (6 bases). Looked up from germline, CDR1 is SGHRS and CDR2 is YFSETQ. The CDR3 length is 14 residues. Trimming left V 4 bases short and J 2 bases short, with 12 bases between. CDR3 in amino acids: CASSTHGGQETQYF. The CDR3 region has the DNA TGCGCCAGCAGCACCCATGGGGGGCAAGAGACCCAGTACTTC.